The 15 T cell receptor beta chains given below trace back to one sample, sequenced in a study of beta chain features in type 1 diabetes. Antigen specificity for these receptors is unknown. Isolated RNA was reverse transcribed in full, so expressed TCRB transcripts were sequenced. Libraries were prepared by immunoSEQ multiplex PCR; TCRdb keeps only in-frame clonotypes and omits some of them. The table shows some 110,000 clones, with around 17% occurring only once. General study findings and limits: Within each of all four CD4+ subsets, Type 1 diabetes patients had TCRB CDR3s that were moderately but significantly shorter.

Specimen: central memory CD4+ T cells from blood. The source is a man younger than 40 with type 1 diabetes.

This clone was observed at least ten times. The rearrangement joins TRBV7-8 to TRBJ2-7; no definite D call. The V gene lost 2 bases and the J gene lost 0 bases, with 11 bases spanning the gap. The CDR3 is made up of 15 amino acids. CDR1 and CDR2 from the germline V gene are SGHVS and FQNEAQ. For the CDR3, the DNA is TGTGCCAGCAGCTTATTAGGAGCTCTCTCCTACGAGCAGTACTTC. This encodes CASSLLGALSYEQYF.

The J gene is TRBJ2-2, the V gene TRBV6-1; 7 bases match TRBD1. The trim removed 8 bases at V and 5 bases at J, leaving 11 bases unmatched. The CDR3 is 15 residues long. Germline CDR1 is MNHNS and CDR2 is SASEGT. The CDR3 reads CASVETGLGTGELFF. In DNA form, the CDR3 reads TGTGCCAGCGTGGAGACAGGGTTGGGAACCGGGGAGCTGTTTTTT.

The chain couples TRBV13 to TRBJ1-1, with D tentatively TRBD1 (5 bases). Germline CDR1 reads PRHDT; CDR2 reads FYEKMQ (reference sequence). The V and J ends lost 2 bases and 6 bases respectively, with 7 bases between them. The CDR3 covers 12 residues. The chain's CDR3 is CASSLSGAEAFF. CDR3 nucleotides: TGTGCCAGCAGCTTATCGGGGGCTGAAGCTTTCTTT.

The rearrangement links TRBV11-2 to TRBJ1-2; the D gene is possibly TRBD1 (5 bases). In germline, CDR1 is SGHAT, CDR2 FQNNGV. CDR3 length: 12 residues. The V and J ends lost 5 bases and 4 bases respectively, with 8 bases between them. The CDR3 spells CASSRDSYGYTF. The CDR3 DNA reads TGTGCCAGCAGCAGAGACAGCTATGGCTACACCTTC. The complete variable domain, with remaining parts taken from reference TRBV11-2 and TRBJ1-2, reads EAGVAQSPRYKIIEKRQSVAFWCNPISGHATLYWYQQILGQGPKLLIQFQNNGVVDDSQLPKDRFSAERLKGVDSTLKIQPAKLEDSAVYLCASSRDSYGYTFGSGTRLTVV.

The chain is built from TRBV7-9 and TRBJ1-1; D gene unclear. Trimming pared 2 bases from V and 0 bases from J, leaving 7 bases between. Germline CDR1 SEHNR, CDR2 FQNEAQ (reference sequence). The CDR3 has 14 residues. CDR3 DNA sequence: TGTGCCAGCAGCTTATTGACGGTGAACACTGAAGCTTTCTTT. It codes for CASSLLTVNTEAFF. The whole variable domain, filled in from reference TRBV7-9 and TRBJ1-1, reads DTGVSQNPRHKITKRGQNVTFRCDPISEHNRLYWYRQTLGQGPEFLTYFQNEAQLEKSRLLSDRFSAERPKGSFSTLEIQRTEQGDSAMYLCASSLLTVNTEAFFGQGTRLTVV.

The chain links TRBV27 to TRBJ1-5; 7 bases are a match to TRBD1. This CDR3 has 13 amino acids. From germline, CDR1 is MNHEY and CDR2 SMNVEV (reference sequence). Germline trimming cut 6 bases from V and 3 bases from J; bases unmatched to any gene: 2. The CDR3 loop reads CASRTGPNQPQHF. The CDR3 DNA reads TGTGCCAGCAGGACAGGGCCCAATCAGCCCCAGCATTTT.

There are a few counts of this clone. The chain links TRBV7-2 to TRBJ2-5; no clear D gene. With 1 base removed from V and 6 bases from J, the gap between germline ends came to 6 bases. Germline values: CDR1 SGHTA, CDR2 FQGNSA. CDR3 length: 12 residues. The CDR3 spells CASSLVPQTQYF. In nucleotides, the CDR3 is TGTGCCAGCAGCTTAGTCCCTCAGACCCAGTACTTC.

The J gene is TRBJ2-3, the V gene TRBV4-3; TRBD2 matches at 13 bases. V dropped 3 bases and J dropped 5; count of bases not matched to a gene: 11. CDR1 and CDR2 (germline): LGHNA, YSLEER. CDR3 size: 18 residues. CDR3 amino acids: CASSQAKRTSGGVDTQYF. DNA of the CDR3: TGCGCCAGCAGCCAGGCGAAACGGACTAGCGGGGGAGTAGATACGCAGTATTTT.

The V call is TRBV6-1, the J call TRBJ1-5; possible D gene TRBD1, 5 bases. In germline, CDR1 is MNHNS, CDR2 SASEGT. CDR3 length equals 13 residues. Deletions cut 11 bases from V and 11 bases from J, with 22 bases between. DNA for the CDR3: TGTGCCGGCGGCGTTTCAGGGTTTAGAGCCCAGCATTTT. This translates into CAGGVSGFRAQHF.

V is TRBV6-5 and J is TRBJ2-3, with D possibly TRBD2 on 5 matching bases. Trimming left V 0 bases short and J 2 bases short, with 9 bases between. Germline CDR1 reads MNHEY; CDR2 reads SVGAGI. This CDR3 comprises 15 residues. This chain's CDR3 is CASSYSGILTDTQYF. For the CDR3, the DNA is TGTGCCAGCAGTTACTCCGGGATTCTCACAGATACGCAGTATTTT.

The chain carries TRBV4-3 and TRBJ2-3; a weak D match, TRBD2 (5 bases). The CDR3 has 14 amino acids. Germline V gives CDR1 LGHNA, CDR2 YSLEER. Between the trimmed V and J ends, which lost 1 base and 3 bases, there was a span of 8 bases. CDR3 nucleotides: TGCGCCAGCAGCCAAGTGCGAGGGACAGATACGCAGTATTTT. Protein product: CASSQVRGTDTQYF.

This chain uses TRBV7-2 with TRBJ2-3; TRBD1 might be the D (6 bases). The length of the CDR3 is 18 residues. Trimming removed 1 base from V and 0 bases from J, with 17 bases in between. Germline CDR1 is SGHTA and CDR2 is FQGNSA. The CDR3 DNA is TGTGCCAGCAGCTTAGTGCCGGCAGGACAGCTCAGCACAGATACGCAGTATTTT. Translated, it gives CASSLVPAGQLSTDTQYF.

This clone was counted only a few times. The J gene is TRBJ2-1, the V gene TRBV7-9, with TRBD1 matching over 10 bases. This CDR3 contains 14 residues. The ends lost 7 bases at V and 5 bases at J; junction bases unmatched: 5. Looked up from germline, CDR1 is SEHNR and CDR2 is FQNEAQ (reference sequence). The CDR3 loop reads CASTLGTGDNEQFF. For the CDR3, the DNA is TGTGCCAGCACCCTGGGGACAGGGGACAATGAGCAGTTCTTC.

This clone has only a few counts. J is TRBJ2-7 and V is TRBV29-1; D uncertain. The germline CDR1 and CDR2 sequences are SQVTM and ANQGSEA. V dropped 0 bases and J dropped 7 bases, with 13 bases sitting between them. The CDR3 sequence is 13 residues long. The CDR3 spells CSVEETEYNEQYF. The CDR3 DNA follows: TGCAGCGTTGAAGAAACGGAGTACAATGAGCAGTACTTC.

The chain is built from TRBV6-6 and TRBJ1-5; TRBD1 matches at 9 bases. V trimming: 5 bases; J trimming: 7 bases; junction bases outside the gene matches: 9. The CDR3 is 15 residues long. Germline CDR1 MNHNY, CDR2 SVGAGI (reference sequence). The CDR3 loop is CASSRTGGARQPQHF. The CDR3 coding sequence is TGTGCCAGCAGTCGTACAGGGGGCGCAAGGCAGCCCCAGCATTTT.